The 5 T cell receptor beta chains below all came from one sample that was sequenced in a study of blood T cell repertoires in COVID-19. Profiled with immunoSEQ multiplex PCR; TCRdb holds only in-frame clones, not every one. This sample has about 240,000 clones, with about nine tenths found just once. Sequenced sample: peripheral blood. The receptors come from a man aged 60 to 75 with acute or convalescent COVID-19.

V is TRBV29-1 and J is TRBJ1-1; D is ambiguous. CDR3 length: 13 residues. Germline lookup yields CDR1 SQVTM and CDR2 ANQGSEA. V was pared by 2 bases and J by 4 bases, with 11 bases between. The CDR3 coding sequence is TGCAGCGTTGAAACCCCTAACCTCACTGAAGCTTTCTTT. Amino acids: CSVETPNLTEAFF.

This clone was recorded only once. The chain recombines TRBV18 with TRBJ2-5; the match to TRBD2 covers 14 bases. CDR3 size: 17 residues. After removal of 3 bases from V and 2 bases from J, the junction contained 5 bases not matched to a gene. Germline V gives CDR1 KGHSH, CDR2 LQKENI. CDR3 region: CASSPGTSGSLQETQYF. As DNA, the CDR3 is TGTGCCAGCTCACCCGGGACTAGCGGGAGTCTACAAGAGACCCAGTACTTC.

The V gene is TRBV13, the J gene TRBJ2-7, with TRBD1 matching over 9 bases. Germline CDR1 PRHDT, CDR2 FYEKMQ (reference sequence). The length of the CDR3 is 14 residues. Unmatched junction bases numbered 3, after V lost 4 bases and J lost 2 bases. The chain's CDR3 is CASSSDRGPYEQYF. CDR3 sequence (DNA): TGTGCCAGCAGCTCGGACAGGGGACCCTACGAGCAGTACTTC.

This clone was found a few times. This chain connects TRBV20-1 to TRBJ2-1; 10 bases line up with TRBD2. The CDR3 contains 16 residues. With 3 bases clipped from V and 9 bases from J, the junction kept 14 bases outside the gene matches. Looked up from germline, CDR1 is DFQATT and CDR2 is SNEGSKA (reference sequence). CDR3 region: CSASSPSGRAFGEQFF. In DNA, the CDR3 is TGCAGTGCTAGTTCCCCCAGCGGGAGGGCCTTCGGTGAGCAGTTCTTC.

V gene TRBV9 combines with J gene TRBJ2-1; perhaps TRBD2 as D (6 bases). This CDR3 region has 17 residues. Looked up from germline, CDR1 is SGDLS and CDR2 is YYNGEE. Trimming took off 0 bases at V and 0 bases at J, with 13 bases between the two ends. CDR3 sequence reads: CASSVGGGTSSYNEQFF. For the CDR3, the DNA is TGTGCCAGCAGCGTAGGAGGCGGGACGAGCTCCTACAATGAGCAGTTCTTC. Together with reference TRBV9 and TRBJ2-1, the CDR3 gives the full variable domain: DSGVTQTPKHLITATGQRVTLRCSPRSGDLSVYWYQQSLDQGLQFLIQYYNGEERAKGNILERFSAQQFPDLHSELNLSSLELGDSALYFCASSVGGGTSSYNEQFFGPGTRLTVL.